Listed below are T cell receptor beta chains from one sample, sequenced in a study of early T cells in non-severe SARS-CoV-2 infection. TCRdb reprocessed the 5' RACE reads via MiXCR and lists one record per CDR3 protein. Here the sample spans 45,000 to 70,000 distinct CDR3 sequences, 6.2% being singletons. Sequenced: whole blood. The origin of the receptors is an adult who was a healthcare worker with PCR-confirmed SARS-CoV-2 infection or an uninfected control (not recorded which). The CDR3 runs from the conserved cysteine through the conserved F or W. For some rows the clone size is stated as once, few or many, or as a class when expanded; others skip it.

V gene	J gene	clone size	CDR3 protein
TRBV5-1	TRBJ2-7	NA	CASSGAGYEQYF
TRBV6-5	TRBJ1-4	many	CASSFTQTNEKLFF
TRBV20-1	TRBJ2-7	many	CSARRGTASYEQYF
TRBV12-3/TRBV12-4	TRBJ2-4	many	CASSLGSLRQTIQYF
TRBV20-1	TRBJ2-3	few	CSAREAGGPSTDTQYF
TRBV11-3	TRBJ2-1	NA	CASSLDLARDEQFF
TRBV12-3/TRBV12-4	TRBJ2-3	few	CATREALGTDTQYF
TRBV6-5	TRBJ1-2	many	CASSSGVGYTF
TRBV7-6	TRBJ2-5	NA	CASSPTSSIETQYF
TRBV9	TRBJ2-3	few	CASSVATTSGGRDTQYF
TRBV7-9	TRBJ1-1	NA	CASSFGQNPAFF
TRBV6-6	TRBJ2-3	many	CASREGGHSTDTQYF
TRBV7-9	TRBJ1-5	many	CASSLRGSNQPQHF
TRBV7-2	TRBJ2-3	many	CASTGQSTDTQYF
TRBV19	TRBJ2-1	many	CASGLAGAKVQFF
TRBV29-1	TRBJ1-1	many	CSVLGASLNTEAFF
TRBV7-2	TRBJ1-2	few	CASSSDGANYGYTF
TRBV3-1	TRBJ1-2	NA	CASSRDSKNYGYTF
TRBV30	TRBJ1-1	NA	CAWGEGFNTEAFF
TRBV4-3	TRBJ2-1	many	CASSLTSGANEQFF
TRBV5-1	TRBJ2-1	many	CASSLQRGDSEQFF
TRBV25-1	TRBJ2-7	many	CASSERTGTIGDEQYF
TRBV9	TRBJ1-1	many	CASSVSDRAYTEAFF
TRBV11-3	TRBJ2-2	NA	CASSSQRGGHVEAGELFF
TRBV10-3	TRBJ1-4	many	CAISESSGFGSEKLFF
TRBV9	TRBJ2-1	many	CASSVVGQGFEQFF
TRBV7-6	TRBJ2-4	few	CASSPGGTGNLIQYF
TRBV4-3	TRBJ1-1	many	CASSQGERGEAFF
TRBV10-3	TRBJ2-5	once	CAISDNSGETQYF
TRBV7-6	TRBJ2-2	many	CASSRINTGELFF
TRBV9	TRBJ2-7	NA	CASSVGQGVYEQYF
TRBV9	TRBJ1-4	many	CASSVDGTGGFNEKLFF
TRBV6-1	TRBJ1-2	many	CASSGGGWDGYTF
TRBV14	TRBJ2-3	few	CASSQAGLGTDTQYF
TRBV4-3	TRBJ2-5	many	CASSQGQRQETQYF
TRBV7-2	TRBJ2-7	NA	CASSLESSRSYEQYF
TRBV4-3	TRBJ2-3	many	CASSLLTGTGTDTQYF
TRBV14	TRBJ2-3	medium-sized	CASSQVVDTQYF
TRBV19	TRBJ2-1	NA	CASSASSGPLNEQFF
TRBV5-6	TRBJ2-3	many	CASSLLGQGSGDTQYF